What follows are 7 T cell receptor beta chains derived from one specimen sequenced in a study of control samples from healthy donors and cancer patients. The method was immunoSEQ multiplex PCR; TCRdb's version includes in-frame clones alone and lacks a portion of them. The sample holds 70,000 to 80,000 clones; around 90% are singletons and the top ten take approximately 9.8%. Sequencing was done on a sample of PBMCs. The receptors here all came from a woman between 45 and 65 years old with colorectal cancer.

The rearrangement uses TRBV11-1 and TRBJ2-2, with 9 nucleotides matching TRBD2. CDR1 and CDR2 from the germline V gene are SGHAT and FQDESV (reference sequence). Trimming took 3 bases from V and 5 from J; bases not matched to a gene: 4. The CDR3 sequence is 15 residues long. The CDR3 sequence: CASSLAGGRTGELFF. The CDR3 region has the DNA TGTGCCAGCAGCTTGGCGGGGGGGCGGACCGGGGAGCTGTTTTTT.

This chain joins TRBV6-4 and TRBJ2-4, with 8 bases aligning to TRBD1. Germline V gene sequence: CDR1 MRHNA, CDR2 SNTAGT. Losses at the gene ends were 10 bases for V and 3 bases for J; bases not matched to a gene: 5. The CDR3 is made up of 13 amino acids. CDR3 region: CAITDRGKNIQYF. In nucleotides, the CDR3 is TGTGCCATCACAGACAGGGGCAAAAACATTCAGTACTTC.

The chain joins TRBV3-1 (or the pseudogene TRBV3-2) to TRBJ2-3; no clear D gene. The CDR3 has 17 residues. V lost 1 base to trimming and J lost 0 bases, with 14 bases between them. Germline V CDR1 and CDR2: LGHDT, YNNKEL (reference sequence). The DNA of the CDR3 is TGTGCCAGCAGCCAAGGCCGACTTGCCCCTAGCACAGATACGCAGTATTTT. Residues: CASSQGRLAPSTDTQYF.

This chain connects TRBV6-1 to TRBJ2-7; D is ambiguous. Germline V lookup: CDR1 MNHNS, CDR2 SASEGT. With 2 bases removed from V and 1 base from J, the gap between germline ends came to 9 bases. CDR3 size: 14 residues. The DNA for the CDR3 is TGTGCCAGCAGTGAAATACACCTGTCCTACGAGCAGTACGTC. This translates into CASSEIHLSYEQYV.

Regarding this clone: The junction and the germline gene differ at one end; a read error may be behind it. The V and J genes are TRBV10-3 and TRBJ1-2, with D unclear. CDR1 and CDR2 (germline): ENHRY, SYGVKD. This CDR3 contains 12 residues. In DNA, the CDR3 is TGTGCCGTCAGTGAGACTAACTATGGCTACACCTTC. As protein: CAVSETNYGYTF.

This clone has a single count. The genes are TRBV9 and TRBJ2-3; 8 bases fit TRBD1. Per germline, CDR1 SGDLS and CDR2 YYNGEE. V lost 0 bases and J lost 4; bases outside the gene matches: 7. The CDR3 runs to 16 residues. The CDR3, as DNA: TGTGCCAGCAGCGTAGACCCGGGACAGGCCTCAGATACGCAGTATTTT. Translated: CASSVDPGQASDTQYF.

To note about this clone: Distinct nucleotide sequences in the sample also encode this CDR3. The CDR3 DNA is TGTGCCAGTAGTATAACAGGGTATACCGGGGAGCTGTTTTTT. Its translation: CASSITGYTGELFF. The V and J genes are TRBV19 and TRBJ2-2; tentative D call: TRBD1 (6 bases). The CDR3 contains 14 residues. Per germline, CDR1 LNHDA and CDR2 SQIVND (reference sequence). V dropped 2 bases and J dropped 5 bases, with 9 bases sitting between them.